The subject of this entry is one T cell receptor beta chain. Its recognized antigen is unknown. Given a much more abundant clone one base away, this may be a read error. For CDR1 and CDR2, the germline V gene lists SGHRS and YFSETQ. Including the terminal cysteine and phenylalanine, the CDR3 comprises 13 residues. Solely the CDR3 DNA is kept, with 39 bases framed from the first base. The sample comes from a study of CD8 T cells in ankylosing spondylitis (dated by TCRdb to between 2016 and 2019). About the full investigation: The study profiled T cell receptor beta repertoires in healthy donors and ankylosing spondylitis patients to find disease-linked TCR variants. Peripheral blood samples were taken, and synovial fluid was additionally collected from ankylosing spondylitis patients. In total, the full study cohort was made up of roughly 110 healthy donors and 25 ankylosing spondylitis patients.

Sequencing used an Illumina HiSeq 2500. Quantitative 5'-RACE with molecular barcodes was used to prepare TCR beta libraries. The original pipeline was this. Disease-linked TCR variants were identified with a new computational method built on a probabilistic model of VDJ rearrangement. Starting from the raw public reads, TCRdb applied fastp trimming at Q25, assembled clones with MiXCR and retained in-frame beta chains. Each entry merges the rows of one CDR3 protein and shows their most common DNA and genes. These V and J calls derive from TCRdb rather than the authors' analysis. In all, the sample holds 200,000 to 250,000 distinct CDR3 sequences, and over 9.5% of those were seen once. Of the sample, approximately 2.5% falls within the top ten clones. Study-level results and caveats: Some TCR beta motif variants had previously been reported in synovial fluid and blood of reactive arthritis patients, which suggested common disease-initiation mechanisms. In peripheral blood, the disease-linked clones were found at relatively low frequencies and had a CD8+ phenotype. According to the report, matched synovial fluid samples from ankylosing spondylitis patients were significantly enriched for the disease-linked clones. Blood from ankylosing spondylitis patients appeared to be characterized by a TCR beta motif made up of fewer than ten highly homologous amino acid variants.

This receptor chain uses TRBV5-1 and TRBJ2-5; the D gene identity is not certain. This TCR came from a male donor with ankylosing spondylitis or in good health (not recorded which). The sample was blood, either unsorted or a sorted T cell fraction (not recorded which). Here the CDR3 is given as CASSLWGKDTQYF. DNA sequence: TGCGCCAGCAGCTTGTGGGGAAAAGATACCCAGTACTTC. Supplemented by the reference TRBV5-1 and TRBJ2-5 proteins around the CDR3, the complete variable domain is KAGVTQTPRYLIKTRGQQVTLSCSPISGHRSVSWYQQTPGQGLQFLFEYFSETQRNKGNFPGRFSGRQFSNSRSEMNVSTLELGDSALYLCASSLWGKDTQYFGPGTRLLVL.